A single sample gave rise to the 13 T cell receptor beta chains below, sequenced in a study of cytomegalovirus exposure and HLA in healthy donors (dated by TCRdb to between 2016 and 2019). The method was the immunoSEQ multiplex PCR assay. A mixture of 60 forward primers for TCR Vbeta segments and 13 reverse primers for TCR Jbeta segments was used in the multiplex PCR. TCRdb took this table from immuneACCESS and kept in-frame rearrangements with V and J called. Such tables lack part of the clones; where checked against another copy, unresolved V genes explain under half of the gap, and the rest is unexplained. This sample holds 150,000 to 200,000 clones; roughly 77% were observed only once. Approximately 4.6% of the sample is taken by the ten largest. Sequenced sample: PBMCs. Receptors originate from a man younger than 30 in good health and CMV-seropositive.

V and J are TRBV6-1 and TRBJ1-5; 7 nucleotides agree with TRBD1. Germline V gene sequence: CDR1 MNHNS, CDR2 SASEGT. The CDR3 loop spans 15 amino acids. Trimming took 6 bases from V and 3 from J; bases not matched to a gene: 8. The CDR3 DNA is TGTGCCAGCAGCGGGGACAGAAACTACAATCAGCCCCAGCATTTT. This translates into CASSGDRNYNQPQHF.

CDR3 in amino acids: CASSLVGGRLGGNEKLFF. CDR3 DNA sequence: TGTGCCAGCAGCCTCGTTGGTGGGCGGCTGGGGGGGAATGAAAAACTGTTTTTT. The chain is built from TRBV7-8 and TRBJ1-4, with D perhaps TRBD1 (5 bases). The V gene's germline CDR1 is SGHVS and CDR2 FQNEAQ. Trimming stripped 5 bases from V and 5 bases from J, with 24 bases between. This CDR3 is built from 18 residues.

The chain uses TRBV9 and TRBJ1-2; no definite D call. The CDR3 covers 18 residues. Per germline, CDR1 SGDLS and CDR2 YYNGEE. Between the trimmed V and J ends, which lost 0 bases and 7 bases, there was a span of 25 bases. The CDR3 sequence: CASSVEVNGLSIRSGYTF. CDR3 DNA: TGTGCCAGCAGCGTAGAGGTTAATGGGCTCTCGATTCGTTCTGGCTACACCTTC.

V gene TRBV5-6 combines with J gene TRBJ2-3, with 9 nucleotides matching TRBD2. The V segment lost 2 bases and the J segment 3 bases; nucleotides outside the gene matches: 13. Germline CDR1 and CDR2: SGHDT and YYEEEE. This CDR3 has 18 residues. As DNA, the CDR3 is TGTGCCAGCAGCTTTGAACTAGCGGGTATCCGTCGGACAGATACGCAGTATTTT. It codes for CASSFELAGIRRTDTQYF. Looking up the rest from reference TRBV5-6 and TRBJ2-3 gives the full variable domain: DAGVTQSPTHLIKTRGQQVTLRCSPKSGHDTVSWYQQALGQGPQFIFQYYEEEERQRGNFPDRFSGHQFPNYSSELNVNALLLGDSALYLCASSFELAGIRRTDTQYFGPGTRLTVL.

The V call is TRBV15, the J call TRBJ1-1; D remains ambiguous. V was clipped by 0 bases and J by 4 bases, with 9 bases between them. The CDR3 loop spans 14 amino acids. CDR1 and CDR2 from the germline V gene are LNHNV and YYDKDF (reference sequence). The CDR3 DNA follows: TGTGCCACCAGCAGAGATCTAGTGGGCACTGAAGCTTTCTTT. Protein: CATSRDLVGTEAFF.

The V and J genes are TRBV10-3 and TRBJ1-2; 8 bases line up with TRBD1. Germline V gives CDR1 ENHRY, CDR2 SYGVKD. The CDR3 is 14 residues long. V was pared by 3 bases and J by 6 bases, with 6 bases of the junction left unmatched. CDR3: CAISETDRDHGYTF. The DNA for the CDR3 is TGTGCCATCAGTGAAACGGACAGGGATCATGGCTACACCTTC.

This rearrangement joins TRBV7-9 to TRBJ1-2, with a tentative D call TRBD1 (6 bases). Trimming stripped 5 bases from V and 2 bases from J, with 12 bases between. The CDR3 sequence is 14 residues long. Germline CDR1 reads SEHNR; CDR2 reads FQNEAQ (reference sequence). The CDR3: CASSPGGRNYGYTF. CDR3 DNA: TGTGCCAGCAGCCCGGGGGGCAGAAACTATGGCTACACCTTC.

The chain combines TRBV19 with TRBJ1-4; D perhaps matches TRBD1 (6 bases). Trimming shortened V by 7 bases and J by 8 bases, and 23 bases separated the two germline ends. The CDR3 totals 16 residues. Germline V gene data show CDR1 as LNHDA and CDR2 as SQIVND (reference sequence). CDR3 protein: CASNRFREGVSEKLFF. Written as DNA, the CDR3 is TGTGCCAGTAACCGGTTTCGTGAGGGGGTGTCGGAAAAACTGTTTTTT.

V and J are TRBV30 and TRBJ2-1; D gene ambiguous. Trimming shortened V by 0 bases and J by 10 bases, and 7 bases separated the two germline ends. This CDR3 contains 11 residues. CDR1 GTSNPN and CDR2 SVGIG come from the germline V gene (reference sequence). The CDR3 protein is CAWSVQAEQFF. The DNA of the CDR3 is TGTGCCTGGAGTGTACAAGCGGAGCAGTTCTTC.

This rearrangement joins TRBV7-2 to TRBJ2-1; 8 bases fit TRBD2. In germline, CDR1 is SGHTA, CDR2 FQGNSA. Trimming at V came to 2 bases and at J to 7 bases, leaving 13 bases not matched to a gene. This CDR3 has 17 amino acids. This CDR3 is CASSLRAGGPLRNEQFF. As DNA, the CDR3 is TGTGCCAGCAGCTTAAGGGCGGGGGGTCCTCTTAGGAATGAGCAGTTCTTC.

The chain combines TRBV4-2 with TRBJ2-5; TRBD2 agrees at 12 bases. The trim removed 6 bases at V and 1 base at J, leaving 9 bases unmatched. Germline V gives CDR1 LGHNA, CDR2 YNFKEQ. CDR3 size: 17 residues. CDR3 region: CASRLSLAGGIQETQYF. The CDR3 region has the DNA TGTGCCAGCAGGTTGTCACTAGCGGGGGGAATCCAAGAGACCCAGTACTTC.

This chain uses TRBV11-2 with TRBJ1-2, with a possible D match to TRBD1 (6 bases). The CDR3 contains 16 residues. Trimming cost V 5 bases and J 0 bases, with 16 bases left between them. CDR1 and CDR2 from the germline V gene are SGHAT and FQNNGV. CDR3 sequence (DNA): TGTGCCAGCAGCCCCCAAGGGTCAGGGGCTAACTATGGCTACACCTTC. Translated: CASSPQGSGANYGYTF. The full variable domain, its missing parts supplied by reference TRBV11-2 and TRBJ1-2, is EAGVAQSPRYKIIEKRQSVAFWCNPISGHATLYWYQQILGQGPKLLIQFQNNGVVDDSQLPKDRFSAERLKGVDSTLKIQPAKLEDSAVYLCASSPQGSGANYGYTFGSGTRLTVV.

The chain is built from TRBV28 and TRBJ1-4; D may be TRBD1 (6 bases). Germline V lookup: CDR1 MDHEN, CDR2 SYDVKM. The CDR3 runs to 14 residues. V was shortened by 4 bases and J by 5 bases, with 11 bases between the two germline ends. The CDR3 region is CASSSGTHNEKLFF. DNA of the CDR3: TGTGCCAGCAGTTCCGGGACACACAATGAAAAACTGTTTTTT.